Each of the 15 T cell receptor beta chains below was sequenced from the same sample in a study of blood T cell repertoires in COVID-19. Clones were sequenced by immunoSEQ multiplex PCR, and TCRdb holds only the in-frame ones, with some missing. The data show some 200,000 clones, around 89% seen once. Sequencing input: peripheral blood. These receptors all come from a woman between 40 and 50 years old with acute or convalescent COVID-19.

The V call is TRBV10-3, the J call TRBJ1-2; TRBD1 aligns across 9 bases. V dropped 4 bases and J dropped 6; count of bases not matched to a gene: 6. The CDR3 sequence is 14 residues long. Germline CDR1 ENHRY, CDR2 SYGVKD. The CDR3 sequence: CAISVRTGADGYTF. The CDR3 region has the DNA TGTGCCATCAGTGTTAGGACAGGGGCTGATGGCTACACCTTC.

This chain joins TRBV21-1 and TRBJ2-2; the table gives TRBD2 as D, unverified against the DNA. TRBV21-1 is a listed pseudogene. The CDR3 has 18 amino acids. CDR3 coding DNA: TGTGCCAGCAGCCGGCACGGAGGGGATGTAAGGAACACCGGGGAGCTGTTTTTT. Translation: CASSRHGGDVRNTGELFF.

The rearrangement joins TRBV6-1 to TRBJ2-3; D is possibly TRBD2 (7 bases). The V gene's germline CDR1 is MNHNS and CDR2 SASEGT. The CDR3 has 15 amino acids. V dropped 3 bases and J dropped 5 bases, with 15 bases sitting between them. For the CDR3, the DNA is TGTGCCAGCAGTGATTTGGGAGGGGGTGTAGATACGCAGTATTTT. It encodes CASSDLGGGVDTQYF.

The chain combines TRBV7-9 with TRBJ2-6; possible D gene TRBD1, 6 bases. V gave up 1 base and J gave up 0 bases, with 16 bases separating them. The CDR3 is made up of 19 amino acids. The germline CDR1 and CDR2 sequences are SEHNR and FQNEAQ (reference sequence). The CDR3 region has the DNA TGTGCCAGCAGCTTAGGGGGGCAGGACTTACGCTCTGGGGCCAACGTCCTGACTTTC. Protein sequence: CASSLGGQDLRSGANVLTF.

This clone has just a few counts. This chain joins TRBV6-5 and TRBJ1-1, with a possible D match to TRBD1 (5 bases). The CDR3 covers 15 residues. The V end was cut by 0 bases, the J end by 3 bases, with 11 bases between. Germline lookup yields CDR1 MNHEY and CDR2 SVGAGI. This chain's CDR3 is CASSYSGGVDTEAFF. Written as DNA, the CDR3 is TGTGCCAGCAGTTACTCGGGAGGGGTCGACACTGAAGCTTTCTTT.

The chain carries TRBV24-1 and TRBJ1-2, with 9 bases that match TRBD1. The germline V gene has CDR1 KGHDR and CDR2 SFDVKD. This CDR3 region has 15 residues. Trimming cost V 4 bases and J 4 bases; bases outside gene matches: 6. CDR3 in DNA: TGTGCCACCAGTGACACAGGGGGCTCGGGCTATGGCTACACCTTC. Translating it yields CATSDTGGSGYGYTF.

The rearrangement uses TRBV3-1 (or the pseudogene TRBV3-2) and TRBJ2-3; 7 bases map to TRBD2. CDR1 and CDR2 (germline): LGHDT, YNNKEL (reference sequence). Unmatched junction bases numbered 6, after V lost 3 bases and J lost 0 bases. The CDR3 spans 16 residues. The CDR3 DNA follows: TGTGCCAGCAGCCAGTACTCGCGGGGGAGCACAGATACGCAGTATTTT. It encodes CASSQYSRGSTDTQYF.

V usage is TRBV6-5 and J usage is TRBJ1-2; 9 bases line up with TRBD1. The germline gives CDR1 MNHEY, CDR2 SVGAGI. V gave up 2 bases and J gave up 0 bases; unmatched junction bases: 4. The CDR3 length is 16 residues. CDR3 bases: TGTGCCAGCAGTTACCGCGGACAGGGGCCTAACTATGGCTACACCTTC. It encodes CASSYRGQGPNYGYTF.

V usage is TRBV7-3 and J usage is TRBJ1-2; D perhaps matches TRBD1 (6 bases). From germline, CDR1 is SGHTA and CDR2 FQGTGA. Trimming left V 2 bases short and J 6 bases short, with 10 bases between. CDR3 length: 13 residues. CDR3 coding DNA: TGTGCCAGCAGCTTAGACGGGGGGCATGGCTACACCTTC. Protein product: CASSLDGGHGYTF.

DNA of the CDR3: TGTGCCAGCAGCTTGACCGGACAGGGCAAGACCCAGTACTTC. It encodes CASSLTGQGKTQYF. The V gene is TRBV5-4, the J gene TRBJ2-5, with TRBD1 matching over 8 bases. The CDR3 totals 14 residues. Trimming at V came to 1 base and at J to 6 bases, leaving 5 bases not matched to a gene. From germline, CDR1 is SGHNT and CDR2 YYREEE (reference sequence).

The chain couples TRBV5-1 to TRBJ1-2; D perhaps matches TRBD1 (6 bases). Deletions cut 0 bases from V and 7 bases from J, with 16 bases between. The CDR3 runs 15 residues. Germline CDR1 and CDR2: SGHRS and YFSETQ. This chain's CDR3 is CASSLAGHLISGYTF. CDR3 in DNA: TGCGCCAGCAGCTTGGCGGGACACCTTATCTCTGGCTACACCTTC. The full variable domain, in which reference TRBV5-1 and TRBJ1-2 provide the parts outside the CDR3, is KAGVTQTPRYLIKTRGQQVTLSCSPISGHRSVSWYQQTPGQGLQFLFEYFSETQRNKGNFPGRFSGRQFSNSRSEMNVSTLELGDSALYLCASSLAGHLISGYTFGSGTRLTVV.

The chain is built from TRBV30 and TRBJ1-2; 8 nucleotides agree with TRBD1. With V trimmed by 2 bases and J by 4 bases, 3 bases remained unmatched. The CDR3 extends over 13 amino acids. Germline CDR1 reads GTSNPN; CDR2 reads SVGIG (reference sequence). CDR3 loop: CAWSSGGFYGYTF. CDR3 DNA: TGTGCCTGGAGTTCAGGGGGCTTCTATGGCTACACCTTC.

This clone was counted a single time. CDR3 nucleotides: TGTGCCAGCAGGAGCTTAAAAGACGGGGGTTGGACGCAGTATTTT. It yields the protein CASRSLKDGGWTQYF. This chain links TRBV2 with TRBJ2-3; possible D gene TRBD2, 6 bases. Germline CDR1 and CDR2: SNHLY and FYNNEI. The CDR3 consists of 15 residues. Trimming left V 6 bases short and J 9 bases short, with 22 bases between.

The chain is built from TRBV7-9 and TRBJ1-4; D uncertain. CDR3 length: 14 residues. Germline assignment: CDR1 SEHNR and CDR2 FQNEAQ (reference sequence). Trimming pared 10 bases from V and 3 bases from J, leaving 15 bases between. Here the CDR3 DNA reads TGTGCCACCCGAGGCTGGGAGGCTAATGAAAAACTGTTTTTT. Protein product: CATRGWEANEKLFF.

The chain employs TRBV7-8 and TRBJ1-6, with a tentative D call TRBD1 (6 bases). CDR1 is SGHVS and CDR2 is FQNEAQ in the germline V gene. This CDR3 is 15 amino acids long. V was pared by 3 bases and J by 4 bases, with 10 bases between. CDR3 region: CASSFSGAYNSPLHF. The CDR3 region has the DNA TGTGCCAGCAGCTTCTCAGGGGCTTATAATTCACCCCTCCACTTT.